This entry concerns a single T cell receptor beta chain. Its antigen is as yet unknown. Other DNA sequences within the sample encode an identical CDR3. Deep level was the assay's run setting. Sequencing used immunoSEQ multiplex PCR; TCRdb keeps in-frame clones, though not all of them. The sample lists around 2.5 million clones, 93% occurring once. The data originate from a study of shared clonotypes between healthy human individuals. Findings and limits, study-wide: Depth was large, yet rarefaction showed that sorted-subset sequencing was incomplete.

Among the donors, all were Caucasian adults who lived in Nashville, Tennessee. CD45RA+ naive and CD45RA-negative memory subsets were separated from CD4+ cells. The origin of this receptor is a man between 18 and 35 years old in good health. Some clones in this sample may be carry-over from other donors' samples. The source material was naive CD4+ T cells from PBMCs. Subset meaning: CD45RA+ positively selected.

The CDR3 DNA follows: TGTGCCAGCAGCCTACCGACAGGGGGCACTGAAGCTTTCTTT. This encodes CASSLPTGGTEAFF. The V call is TRBV7-9, the J call TRBJ1-1; TRBD1 agrees at 9 bases. Trimming took 5 bases from V and 4 from J; bases not matched to a gene: 5. Germline values: CDR1 SEHNR, CDR2 FQNEAQ (reference sequence). The CDR3 extends over 14 amino acids.